The 19 T cell receptor beta chains below all came from one sample that was sequenced in a study of beta chain features in type 1 diabetes. Regarding the study as a whole: Patients with Type 1 diabetes showed moderately but significantly shorter TCRB CDR3s in all four CD4+ subsets.

As every portion of the isolated RNA was reverse transcribed, the sequencing read expressed TCRB transcripts. Profiling relied on immunoSEQ multiplex PCR, and the TCRdb table lists in-frame clones only, not all of them. The sample holds some 700,000 clones, around an eighth seen once. These receptors' targets are unknown. The sample comprised naive CD4+ T cells from blood. These receptors originate from a man younger than 30 with type 1 diabetes.

Written as DNA, the CDR3 is TGTGCCTCCGGGACAGGGGATTCATACACCATATATTTT. Encoded protein: CASGTGDSYTIYF. V usage is TRBV10-3 and J usage is TRBJ1-3; 10 bases are shared with TRBD1. This CDR3 comprises 13 residues. Germline trimming cut 11 bases from V and 8 bases from J; bases unmatched to any gene: 9. Per the germline V gene, CDR1 is ENHRY and CDR2 is SYGVKD.

This clone was seen only a few times. The genes are TRBV29-1 and TRBJ2-5; 8 bases align to TRBD2. After removal of 7 bases from V and 5 bases from J, the junction contained 6 bases not matched to a gene. CDR1 is SQVTM, CDR2 ANQGSEA, per germline. This CDR3 is 12 amino acids long. CDR3 in amino acids: CSASAGAETQYF. CDR3 coding DNA: TGCAGCGCCTCAGCGGGGGCGGAGACCCAGTACTTC.

The chain is built from TRBV19 and TRBJ1-2; tentative D call: TRBD1 (6 bases). Per germline, CDR1 LNHDA and CDR2 SQIVND (reference sequence). This CDR3 is 10 amino acids long. V was trimmed by 10 bases and J by 8 bases, leaving 11 bases between them. In DNA, the CDR3 is TGTGCCACCAGGACAGTCGGCTACACCTTC. Translating it yields CATRTVGYTF.

A few counts support this clone. The CDR3 sequence is CASSRGRTDTQYF. CDR3 sequence (DNA): TGTGCCAGCTCACGGGGACGCACAGATACGCAGTATTTT. The chain has TRBV18 and TRBJ2-3, with D perhaps matching TRBD1 or TRBD2 (5 bases each). Trimming removed 4 bases at V and 1 base at J, with 6 bases between. Germline CDR1 KGHSH, CDR2 LQKENI. This CDR3 is built from 13 residues. The variable domain in full, completed from reference TRBV18 and TRBJ2-3, reads NAGVMQNPRHLVRRRGQEARLRCSPMKGHSHVYWYRQLPEEGLKFMVYLQKENIIDESGMPKERFSAEFPKEGPSILRIQQVVRGDSAAYFCASSRGRTDTQYFGPGTRLTVL.

The table lists this clone with a few counts. The rearrangement links TRBV9 to TRBJ1-1; the D is unclear. Deletions cut 0 bases from V and 2 bases from J, with 5 bases between. The CDR3 runs to 13 residues. The germline V gene has CDR1 SGDLS and CDR2 YYNGEE. In DNA, the CDR3 is TGTGCCAGCAGCGTAGACAGTAACACTGAAGCTTTCTTT. It translates to CASSVDSNTEAFF.

V and J are TRBV29-1 and TRBJ1-2; D might be TRBD1 (5 bases). Germline CDR1 SQVTM, CDR2 ANQGSEA. The CDR3 runs 14 residues. V was cut by 1 base and J by 8 bases, with 17 bases left in between. For the CDR3, the DNA is TGCAGCGTTGAAGGGATTGAGGGGACGGGAGGCTACACCTTC. This sequence encodes CSVEGIEGTGGYTF. Filled out from reference TRBV29-1 and TRBJ1-2, the complete variable domain reads SAVISQKPSRDICQRGTSLTIQCQVDSQVTMMFWYRQQPGQSLTLIATANQGSEATYESGFVIDKFPISRPNLTFSTLTVSNMSPEDSSIYLCSVEGIEGTGGYTFGSGTRLTVV.

This clone was seen only a few times. V usage is TRBV19 and J usage is TRBJ1-2; tentative D call: TRBD1 (5 bases). This CDR3 region has 12 residues. Germline CDR1 LNHDA, CDR2 SQIVND (reference sequence). V shed 3 bases and J shed 8 bases, with 10 bases lying between them. The CDR3 here is CASSIGTTGYTF. The CDR3 coding sequence is TGTGCCAGTAGTATCGGGACGACAGGCTACACCTTC.

This clone was counted only a few times. J is TRBJ2-3 and V is TRBV23-1, with D perhaps TRBD1 (6 bases). TRBV23-1 is noted as an ORF with a role that remains uncertain. Trimming took 2 bases from V and 5 from J, leaving 26 bases between them. The CDR3 consists of 19 residues. The CDR3 protein is CASSQDFSATAARGDTQYF. The CDR3 DNA reads TGCGCCAGCAGTCAAGACTTTTCGGCGACAGCGGCCAGGGGAGATACGCAGTATTTT.

This clone came up once. This rearrangement joins TRBV28 to TRBJ2-3; TRBD2 matches 8 bases. Germline V gene sequence: CDR1 MDHEN, CDR2 SYDVKM. The CDR3 is 14 amino acids. The V gene end was trimmed by 6 bases and the J gene end by 3 bases; junction bases not matched to a gene: 5. CDR3 loop: CASRNGGATDTQYF. The CDR3 region has the DNA TGTGCCAGCAGAAACGGGGGGGCAACAGATACGCAGTATTTT.

To note about this clone: At one end the junction does not follow the germline gene, possibly because of a read error. The rearrangement uses TRBV6-4 and TRBJ1-4; no clear D gene. The CDR3 extends over 10 amino acids. Looked up from germline, CDR1 is MRHNA and CDR2 is SNTAGT. CDR3 sequence: CASPGPGPAF. The CDR3 coding sequence is TGTGCCAGCCCCGGACCCGGGCCTGCTTTT.

V is TRBV18 and J is TRBJ1-2; 7 positions agree with TRBD1. With V trimmed by 1 base and J by 1 base, 6 bases remained unmatched. The CDR3 covers 16 residues. The germline V gene encodes CDR1 KGHSH and CDR2 LQKENI. In DNA form, the CDR3 reads TGTGCCAGCTCACCACTTACGGGACAGAGTAACTATGGCTACACCTTC. This codes for CASSPLTGQSNYGYTF.

Details on this clone: The junction does not match germline at one end; this may be a read error. The rearrangement joins TRBV29-1 to TRBJ2-7; 9 nucleotides line up with TRBD1. The CDR3 has 14 residues. Per germline, CDR1 SQVTM and CDR2 ANQGSEA. Written as DNA, the CDR3 is TGCAGCGATGAACGGACAGGGGTGGCCCTCGAGCAGTACTTC. This codes for CSDERTGVALEQYF.

This clone turned up a few times. The genes are TRBV5-4 and TRBJ2-6; 7 bases agree with TRBD2. The germline V gene encodes CDR1 SGHNT and CDR2 YYREEE (reference sequence). The ends lost 2 bases at V and 0 bases at J; junction bases unmatched: 2. This CDR3 is 16 amino acids long. DNA for the CDR3: TGTGCCAGCAGCTTTGGCGGGGGCTCTGGGGCCAACGTCCTGACTTTC. Translation: CASSFGGGSGANVLTF. Looking up the rest from reference TRBV5-4 and TRBJ2-6 gives the full variable domain: ETGVTQSPTHLIKTRGQQVTLRCSSQSGHNTVSWYQQALGQGPQFIFQYYREEENGRGNFPPRFSGLQFPNYSSELNVNALELDDSALYLCASSFGGGSGANVLTFGAGSRLTVL.

This clone was picked up a small number of times. The chain couples TRBV6-5 to TRBJ1-5, with D possibly matching TRBD1 (5 bases). This CDR3 contains 14 residues. Trimming stripped 2 bases from V and 5 bases from J, with 10 bases between. Germline V gene data show CDR1 as MNHEY and CDR2 as SVGAGI. Here the CDR3 reads CASSYERGDQPQHF. CDR3 DNA: TGTGCCAGCAGTTACGAGCGGGGGGATCAGCCCCAGCATTTT.

This clone was detected once. CDR3: CASSLASQSSYNSPLHF. CDR3 DNA sequence: TGTGCCAGCAGCTTAGCCTCCCAGAGCTCCTATAATTCACCCCTCCACTTT. V usage is TRBV7-9 and J usage is TRBJ1-6, with unresolved D. The germline V and J ends were trimmed by 0 bases and 0 bases, with 9 bases remaining between them. This CDR3 spans 17 amino acids. Germline loops: CDR1 SEHNR, CDR2 FQNEAQ (reference sequence). The whole variable domain, remainder taken from reference TRBV7-9 and TRBJ1-6, is DTGVSQNPRHKITKRGQNVTFRCDPISEHNRLYWYRQTLGQGPEFLTYFQNEAQLEKSRLLSDRFSAERPKGSFSTLEIQRTEQGDSAMYLCASSLASQSSYNSPLHFGNGTRLTVT.

V usage is TRBV2 and J usage is TRBJ2-3; a weak D match, TRBD1 (5 bases). The V and J ends lost 6 bases and 1 base respectively, with 8 bases between them. Germline CDR1 reads SNHLY; CDR2 reads FYNNEI. The CDR3 totals 13 residues. CDR3 region: CASRGLGTDTQYF. The CDR3 region has the DNA TGTGCCAGCAGGGGGCTGGGCACAGATACGCAGTATTTT.

This sequence joins TRBV6-6 and TRBJ1-5; D is ambiguous. There are 15 residues in the CDR3. The V end lost 5 bases, the J end lost 7 bases, and 18 bases lay between the germline ends. The germline CDR1 and CDR2 sequences are MNHNY and SVGAGI (reference sequence). DNA of the CDR3: TGTGCCAGCAGTCTGACGAGAAGGGTCGGCCAGCCCCAGCATTTT. Translation: CASSLTRRVGQPQHF.

This clone was recorded a few times. The J gene is TRBJ1-1, the V gene TRBV9; D is uncertain. This CDR3 has 15 residues. In germline, CDR1 is SGDLS, CDR2 YYNGEE. V lost 0 bases and J lost 4, with 13 bases in between. CDR3 nucleotide sequence: TGTGCCAGCAGCGTAGTCACGGGGATAGGCACTGAAGCTTTCTTT. It codes for CASSVVTGIGTEAFF.

Only a few counts were recorded for this clone. This sequence joins TRBV11-2 and TRBJ2-3; maybe TRBD1 (5 bases). The CDR3 contains 13 residues. V gave up 4 bases and J gave up 3 bases, with 8 bases separating them. The V gene's germline CDR1 is SGHAT and CDR2 FQNNGV. Here the CDR3 DNA reads TGTGCCAGCAGCTCCCGACAGACAGATACGCAGTATTTT. The encoded protein is CASSSRQTDTQYF.